One sample yielded the 13 T cell receptor beta chains listed below, sequenced in a study of T cells in localized non-small cell lung cancer (dated by TCRdb to about 2020). The library was prepared using the immunoSEQ multiplex PCR assay. Imported from immuneACCESS, the table was reduced by TCRdb to in-frame sequences with V and J called. These copies leave out some clones; in studies compared against another copy, an unresolved V gene accounts for under half, and the cause of the remainder is not known. The sample table holds around 48,000 clones, of which roughly 80% were seen once. About 17% of the sample goes to the ten largest clones. The sample consisted of peripheral blood, taken before any cancer treatment. All receptors derive from a man aged 35 to 70 with stage I squamous cell lung carcinoma.

The rearrangement uses TRBV19 and TRBJ2-3; D possibly corresponds to TRBD1 (7 bases). The V gene lost 6 bases and the J gene lost 3 bases, with 13 bases spanning the gap. Germline-derived CDR1 and CDR2 are LNHDA and SQIVND (reference sequence). The CDR3 contains 14 residues. CDR3 bases: TGTGCCAGTAGGGCAGGGGGGAGAACAGATACGCAGTATTTT. Translated, it gives CASRAGGRTDTQYF.

This sequence joins TRBV9 and TRBJ1-4; D remains unclear. CDR3 size: 15 residues. The germline V gene has CDR1 SGDLS and CDR2 YYNGEE. V dropped 3 bases and J dropped 0 bases, with 9 bases sitting between them. Here the CDR3 reads CASSANMATNEKLFF. The CDR3 nucleotides are TGTGCCAGCAGCGCGAATATGGCAACTAATGAAAAACTGTTTTTT.

In this sample, this clone turned up many times. The CDR3 loop reads CASSSRNEDGYTF. The CDR3 DNA reads TGTGCCAGCAGTTCCCGGAATGAGGATGGCTACACCTTC. The chain carries TRBV28 and TRBJ1-2; the D is unclear. This CDR3 is built from 13 residues. The ends were cut back, 4 bases at V and 6 bases at J, with 12 bases in the middle. The germline V gene has CDR1 MDHEN and CDR2 SYDVKM.

This clone was picked up a small number of times. The chain uses TRBV6-5 and TRBJ1-2; D is unresolved. V lost 8 bases and J 7 bases, leaving 14 bases between the germline ends. The CDR3 has 12 residues. Germline loops: CDR1 MNHEY, CDR2 SVGAGI. The CDR3 DNA sequence: TGTGCCAGCGGTATAGGCACTGGTGGCTACACCTTC. Protein product: CASGIGTGGYTF.

A single count supports this clone. The chain recombines TRBV29-1 with TRBJ1-5; D gene ambiguous. V lost 3 bases and J lost 2, with 5 bases in between. From germline, CDR1 is SQVTM and CDR2 ANQGSEA. This CDR3 has 12 residues. CDR3 nucleotide sequence: TGCAGCGTTGAGGAGGGCAATCAGCCCCAGCATTTT. This translates into CSVEEGNQPQHF.

This chain connects TRBV19 to TRBJ1-1; D is unresolved. CDR1 is LNHDA, CDR2 SQIVND, per germline (reference sequence). This CDR3 spans 16 amino acids. V was trimmed by 3 bases and J by 2 bases, leaving 16 bases between them. CDR3 region: CASSMSVGRLNTEAFF. DNA of the CDR3: TGTGCCAGTAGTATGTCGGTCGGCAGACTAAACACTGAAGCTTTCTTT.

The chain is built from TRBV6-5 and TRBJ2-4; 7 nucleotides line up with TRBD2. V was pared by 9 bases and J by 6 bases, with 8 bases of the junction left unmatched. This CDR3 is built from 13 residues. In germline, CDR1 is MNHEY, CDR2 SVGAGI. The CDR3 DNA follows: TGTGCCAGTGGGGGGGTGGAAAGAAACATTCAGTACTTC. Protein: CASGGVERNIQYF.

J is TRBJ2-3 and V is TRBV27; 7 bases are shared with TRBD2. Germline V gene lookup returns CDR1 MNHEY and CDR2 SMNVEV (reference sequence). With 3 bases clipped from V and 6 bases from J, the junction kept 9 bases outside the gene matches. This CDR3 comprises 15 residues. The CDR3 sequence: CASSLGGGGIDTQYF. CDR3 in DNA: TGTGCCAGCAGTTTGGGCGGGGGAGGGATCGATACGCAGTATTTT.

The chain employs TRBV4-3 and TRBJ1-1; D not certain. This CDR3 spans 15 amino acids. In germline, CDR1 is LGHNA, CDR2 YSLEER. V shed 0 bases and J shed 1 base, with 9 bases lying between them. The CDR3 nucleotides are TGCGCCAGCAGCCAAGACTGGCCGCAGAACACTGAAGCTTTCTTT. Residues: CASSQDWPQNTEAFF.

In its sample, this clone was seen once. Here the CDR3 reads CASRRQVGNTEAFF. For the CDR3, the DNA is TGTGCCAGTAGAAGACAGGTCGGGAACACTGAAGCTTTCTTT. This rearrangement joins TRBV19 to TRBJ1-1, with D tentatively TRBD1 (6 bases). Trimming stripped 6 bases from V and 1 base from J, with 12 bases between. Germline V gives CDR1 LNHDA, CDR2 SQIVND (reference sequence). The CDR3 runs 14 residues.

The gene calls are TRBV7-6 and TRBJ2-6; 8 nucleotides line up with TRBD1. Unmatched junction bases numbered 12, after V lost 5 bases and J lost 0 bases. The CDR3 loop spans 19 amino acids. Looked up from germline, CDR1 is SGHVS and CDR2 is FNYEAQ. CDR3 region: CASSARYGTGFSGANVLTF. The CDR3 DNA reads as TGTGCCAGCAGCGCCCGGTACGGGACAGGCTTCTCTGGGGCCAACGTCCTGACTTTC. The entire variable domain, with the rest obtained from reference TRBV7-6 and TRBJ2-6, is as follows: GAGVSQSPRYKVTKRGQDVALRCDPISGHVSLYWYRQALGQGPEFLTYFNYEAQQDKSGLPNDRFSAERPEGSISTLTIQRTEQRDSAMYRCASSARYGTGFSGANVLTFGAGSRLTVL.

This CDR3 is CASSLEGNGYTF. The CDR3 region has the DNA TGTGCCAGCAGCTTAGAAGGGAACGGCTACACCTTC. The chain employs TRBV11-2 and TRBJ1-2; D gene ambiguous. Trimming took off 0 bases at V and 8 bases at J, with 7 bases between the two ends. Looked up from germline, CDR1 is SGHAT and CDR2 is FQNNGV. This CDR3 comprises 12 residues.

The genes are TRBV30 and TRBJ1-1; D possibly corresponds to TRBD1 (6 bases). The ends were cut back, 2 bases at V and 10 bases at J, with 14 bases in the middle. The CDR3 is 12 amino acids. Germline V gene lookup returns CDR1 GTSNPN and CDR2 SVGIG (reference sequence). The CDR3 coding sequence is TGTGCCTGGAGTTACCAAGGGGGGTCAGCTTTCTTT. The encoded protein is CAWSYQGGSAFF.